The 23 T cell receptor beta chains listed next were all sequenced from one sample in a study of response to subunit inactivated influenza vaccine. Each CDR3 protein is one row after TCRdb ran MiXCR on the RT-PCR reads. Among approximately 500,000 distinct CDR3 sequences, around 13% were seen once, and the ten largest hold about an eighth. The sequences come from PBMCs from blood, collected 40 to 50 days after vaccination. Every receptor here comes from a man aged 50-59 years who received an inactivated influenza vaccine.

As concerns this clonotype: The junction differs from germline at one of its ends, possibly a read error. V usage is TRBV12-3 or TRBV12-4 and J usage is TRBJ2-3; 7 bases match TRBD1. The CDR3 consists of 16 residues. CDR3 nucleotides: TGTGCCAGCAGAGACAGGGACACGTCGTACACAGATATGCAGTATTTT. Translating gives CASRDRDTSYTDMQYF.

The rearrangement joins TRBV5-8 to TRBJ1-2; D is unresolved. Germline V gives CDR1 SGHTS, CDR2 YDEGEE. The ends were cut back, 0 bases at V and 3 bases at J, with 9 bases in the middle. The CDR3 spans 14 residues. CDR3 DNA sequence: TGTGCCAGCAGCTTGGTAGGGTCTTACTATGGCTACACCTTC. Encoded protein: CASSLVGSYYGYTF. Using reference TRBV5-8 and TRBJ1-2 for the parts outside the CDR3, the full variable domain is EAGVTQSPTHLIKTRGQQATLRCSPISGHTSVYWYQQALGLGLQFLLWYDEGEERNRGNFPPRFSGRQFPNYSSELNVNALELEDSALYLCASSLVGSYYGYTFGSGTRLTVV.

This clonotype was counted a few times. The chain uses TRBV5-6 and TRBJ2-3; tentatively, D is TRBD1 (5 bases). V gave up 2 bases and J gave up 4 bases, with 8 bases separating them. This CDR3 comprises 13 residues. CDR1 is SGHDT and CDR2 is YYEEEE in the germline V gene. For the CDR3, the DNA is TGTGCCAGCAGCTTCGACAGTTCAGATACGCAGTATTTT. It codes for CASSFDSSDTQYF.

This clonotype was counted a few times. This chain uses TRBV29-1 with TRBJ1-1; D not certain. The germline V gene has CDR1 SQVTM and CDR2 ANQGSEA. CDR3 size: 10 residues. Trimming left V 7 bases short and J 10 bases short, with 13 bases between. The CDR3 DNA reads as TGCAGCGCCTTGAATGGTCGAGCTTTCTTT. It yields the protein CSALNGRAFF. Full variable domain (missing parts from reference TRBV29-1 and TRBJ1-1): SAVISQKPSRDICQRGTSLTIQCQVDSQVTMMFWYRQQPGQSLTLIATANQGSEATYESGFVIDKFPISRPNLTFSTLTVSNMSPEDSSIYLCSALNGRAFFGQGTRLTVV.

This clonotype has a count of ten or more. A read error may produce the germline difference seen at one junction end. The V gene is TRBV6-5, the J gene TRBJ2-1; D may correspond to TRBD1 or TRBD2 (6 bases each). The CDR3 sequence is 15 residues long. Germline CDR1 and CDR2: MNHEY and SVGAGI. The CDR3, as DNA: TGTGCCAGCAGACCGGGGGCGGGTCTCTACGATGAGCAGTTCTTC. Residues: CASRPGAGLYDEQFF.

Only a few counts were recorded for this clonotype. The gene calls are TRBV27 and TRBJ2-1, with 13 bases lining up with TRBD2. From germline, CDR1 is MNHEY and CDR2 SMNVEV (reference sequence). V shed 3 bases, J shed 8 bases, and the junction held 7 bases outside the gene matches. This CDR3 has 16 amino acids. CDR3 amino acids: CASSFLLAGGPDEQFF. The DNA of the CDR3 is TGTGCCAGCAGTTTCTTACTAGCGGGGGGGCCCGATGAGCAGTTCTTC.

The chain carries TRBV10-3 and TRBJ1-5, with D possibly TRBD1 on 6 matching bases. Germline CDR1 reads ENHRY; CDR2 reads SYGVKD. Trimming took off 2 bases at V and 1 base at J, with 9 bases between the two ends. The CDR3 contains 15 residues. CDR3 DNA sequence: TGTGCCATCAGTGAGCGGGACACCAGCAATCAGCCCCAGCATTTT. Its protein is CAISERDTSNQPQHF.

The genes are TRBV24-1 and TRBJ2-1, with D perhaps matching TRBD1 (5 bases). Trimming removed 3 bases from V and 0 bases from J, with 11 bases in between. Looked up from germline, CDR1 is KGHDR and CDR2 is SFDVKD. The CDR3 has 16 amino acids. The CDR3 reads CATSDPRQSSYNEQFF. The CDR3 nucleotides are TGTGCCACCAGTGATCCCCGACAGAGCTCCTACAATGAGCAGTTCTTC.

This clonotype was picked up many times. Here the CDR3 reads CSVEGRRNEQFF. As DNA, the CDR3 is TGCAGCGTTGAAGGCAGACGGAATGAGCAGTTCTTC. V is TRBV29-1 and J is TRBJ2-1; D remains ambiguous. The CDR3 contains 12 residues. Trimming stripped 1 base from V and 7 bases from J, with 8 bases between. The germline CDR1 and CDR2 sequences are SQVTM and ANQGSEA.

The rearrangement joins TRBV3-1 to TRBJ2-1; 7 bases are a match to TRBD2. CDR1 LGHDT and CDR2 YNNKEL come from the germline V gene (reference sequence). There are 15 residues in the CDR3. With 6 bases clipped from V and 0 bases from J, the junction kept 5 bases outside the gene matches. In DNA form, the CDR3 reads TGTGCCAGCAGGGGACTATCGAGCTCCTACAATGAGCAGTTCTTC. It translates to CASRGLSSSYNEQFF.

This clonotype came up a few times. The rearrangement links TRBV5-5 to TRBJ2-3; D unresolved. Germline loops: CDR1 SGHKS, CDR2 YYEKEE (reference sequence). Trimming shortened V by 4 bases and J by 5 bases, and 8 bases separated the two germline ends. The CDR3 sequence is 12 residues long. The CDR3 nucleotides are TGTGCCAGCAGCAACTCAGGAGATACGCAGTATTTT. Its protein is CASSNSGDTQYF. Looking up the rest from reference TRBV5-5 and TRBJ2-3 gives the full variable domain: DAGVTQSPTHLIKTRGQQVTLRCSPISGHKSVSWYQQVLGQGPQFIFQYYEKEERGRGNFPDRFSARQFPNYSSELNVNALLLGDSALYLCASSNSGDTQYFGPGTRLTVL.

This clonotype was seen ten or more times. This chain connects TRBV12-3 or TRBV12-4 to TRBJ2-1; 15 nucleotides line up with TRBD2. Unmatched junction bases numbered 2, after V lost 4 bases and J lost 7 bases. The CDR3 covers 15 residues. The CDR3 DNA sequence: TGTGCCAGCAGTTCCGGACTAGCGGGGGGGAATGAGCAGTTCTTC. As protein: CASSSGLAGGNEQFF.

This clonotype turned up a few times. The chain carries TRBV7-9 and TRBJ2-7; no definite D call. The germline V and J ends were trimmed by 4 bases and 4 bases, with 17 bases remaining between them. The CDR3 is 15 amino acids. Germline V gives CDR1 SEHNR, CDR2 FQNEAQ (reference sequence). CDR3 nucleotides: TGTGCCAGCAGCTCCGCGAACCGCTTCGTTTACGAGCAGTACTTC. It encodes CASSSANRFVYEQYF.

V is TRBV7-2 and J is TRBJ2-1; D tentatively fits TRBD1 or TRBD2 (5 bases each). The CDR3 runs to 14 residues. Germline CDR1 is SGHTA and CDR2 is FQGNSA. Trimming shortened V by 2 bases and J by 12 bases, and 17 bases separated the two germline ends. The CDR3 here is CASSLSRWDPMQFF. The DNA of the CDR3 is TGTGCCAGCAGCTTAAGTCGTTGGGACCCGATGCAGTTCTTC. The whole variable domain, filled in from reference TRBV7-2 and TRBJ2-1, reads GAGVSQSPSNKVTEKGKDVELRCDPISGHTALYWYRQSLGQGLEFLIYFQGNSAPDKSGLPSDRFSAERTGGSVSTLTIQRTQQEDSAVYLCASSLSRWDPMQFFGPGTRLTVL.

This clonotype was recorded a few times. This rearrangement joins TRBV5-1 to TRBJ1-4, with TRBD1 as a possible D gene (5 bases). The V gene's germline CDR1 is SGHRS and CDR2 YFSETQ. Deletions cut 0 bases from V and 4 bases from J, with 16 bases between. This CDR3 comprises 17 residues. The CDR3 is CASSLGGPTPLNEKLFF. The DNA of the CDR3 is TGCGCCAGCAGCTTGGGGGGACCGACCCCCCTTAATGAAAAACTGTTTTTT. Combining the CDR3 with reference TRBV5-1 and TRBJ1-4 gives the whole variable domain KAGVTQTPRYLIKTRGQQVTLSCSPISGHRSVSWYQQTPGQGLQFLFEYFSETQRNKGNFPGRFSGRQFSNSRSEMNVSTLELGDSALYLCASSLGGPTPLNEKLFFGSGTQLSVL.

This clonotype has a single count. The CDR3 DNA reads as TGTGCCATCAGTGAGGAGAGGGATCCGTTTTCGGATACGCAGTATTTT. Amino acid sequence: CAISEERDPFSDTQYF. The rearrangement links TRBV10-3 to TRBJ2-3; D possibly corresponds to TRBD2 (5 bases). The CDR3 runs 16 residues. Looked up from germline, CDR1 is ENHRY and CDR2 is SYGVKD. Trimming removed 2 bases at V and 6 bases at J, with 18 bases between.

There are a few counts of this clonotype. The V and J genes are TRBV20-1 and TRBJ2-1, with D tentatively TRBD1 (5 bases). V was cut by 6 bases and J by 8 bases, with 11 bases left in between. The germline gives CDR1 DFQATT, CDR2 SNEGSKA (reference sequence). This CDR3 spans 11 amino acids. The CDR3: CSATASHEQFF. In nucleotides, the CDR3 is TGCAGTGCGACAGCTAGTCATGAGCAGTTCTTC.

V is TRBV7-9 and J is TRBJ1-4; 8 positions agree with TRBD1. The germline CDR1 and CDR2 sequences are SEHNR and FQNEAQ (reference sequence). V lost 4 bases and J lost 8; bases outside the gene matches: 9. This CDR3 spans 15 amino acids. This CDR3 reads CASSSRTGSEEKLFF. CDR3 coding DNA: TGTGCCAGCAGCTCCCGGACAGGGTCGGAGGAAAAACTGTTTTTT.

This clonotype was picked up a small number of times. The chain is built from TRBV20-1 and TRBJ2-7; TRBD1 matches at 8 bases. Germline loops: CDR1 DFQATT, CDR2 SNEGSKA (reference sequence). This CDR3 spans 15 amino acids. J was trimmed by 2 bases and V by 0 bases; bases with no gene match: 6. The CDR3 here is CSARDTGQGTYEQYF. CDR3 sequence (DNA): TGCAGTGCTAGAGATACAGGACAGGGAACCTACGAGCAGTACTTC.

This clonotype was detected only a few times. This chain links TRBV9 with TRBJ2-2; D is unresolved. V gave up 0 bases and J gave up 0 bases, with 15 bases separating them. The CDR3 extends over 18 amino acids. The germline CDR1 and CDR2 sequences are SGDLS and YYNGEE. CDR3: CASSVVAIPGPNTGELFF. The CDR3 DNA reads TGTGCCAGCAGCGTAGTCGCGATTCCCGGACCGAACACCGGGGAGCTGTTTTTT. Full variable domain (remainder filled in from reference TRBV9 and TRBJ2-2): DSGVTQTPKHLITATGQRVTLRCSPRSGDLSVYWYQQSLDQGLQFLIQYYNGEERAKGNILERFSAQQFPDLHSELNLSSLELGDSALYFCASSVVAIPGPNTGELFFGEGSRLTVL.

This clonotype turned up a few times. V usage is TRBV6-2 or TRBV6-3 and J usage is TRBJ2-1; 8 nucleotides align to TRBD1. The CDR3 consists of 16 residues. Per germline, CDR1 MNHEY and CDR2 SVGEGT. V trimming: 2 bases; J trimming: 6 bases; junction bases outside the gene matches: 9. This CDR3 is CASSYPSDRAGNEQFF. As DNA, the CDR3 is TGTGCCAGCAGTTACCCCTCGGACAGGGCGGGCAATGAGCAGTTCTTC.

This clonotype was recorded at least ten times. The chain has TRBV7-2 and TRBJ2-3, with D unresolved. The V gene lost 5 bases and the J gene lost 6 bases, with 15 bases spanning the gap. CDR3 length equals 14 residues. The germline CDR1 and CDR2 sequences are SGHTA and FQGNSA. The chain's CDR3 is CASSLGPWLDTQYF. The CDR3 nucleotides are TGTGCCAGCAGCCTAGGCCCATGGTTGGATACGCAGTATTTT. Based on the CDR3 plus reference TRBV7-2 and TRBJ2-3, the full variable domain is GAGVSQSPSNKVTEKGKDVELRCDPISGHTALYWYRQSLGQGLEFLIYFQGNSAPDKSGLPSDRFSAERTGGSVSTLTIQRTQQEDSAVYLCASSLGPWLDTQYFGPGTRLTVL.

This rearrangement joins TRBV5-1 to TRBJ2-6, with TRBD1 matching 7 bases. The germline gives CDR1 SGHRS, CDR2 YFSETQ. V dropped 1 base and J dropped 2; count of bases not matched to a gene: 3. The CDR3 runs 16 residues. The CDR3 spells CASSLPTGAGANVLTF. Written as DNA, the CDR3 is TGCGCCAGCAGCTTGCCTACAGGGGCTGGGGCCAACGTCCTGACTTTC.